This TCR beta chain was identified in a study of blood T cell repertoires in COVID-19. The repertoire was sequenced with immunoSEQ multiplex PCR; TCRdb's copy has only in-frame clones and lacks some. The sample holds hundreds of thousands of clones, over 75% seen once. The germline V and J ends were trimmed by 3 bases and 0 bases, with 12 bases remaining between them. Germline lookup yields CDR1 LNHNV and CDR2 YYDKDF (reference sequence). This CDR3 spans 16 amino acids. The chain has TRBV15 and TRBJ1-3, with D perhaps matching TRBD1 (6 bases). The source of this sequence is a woman aged 45-59 years with active or convalescent COVID-19. Sequenced: peripheral blood. The DNA for the CDR3 is TGTGCCACCAGCAGCCTCCAGGGACACTCTGGAAACACCATATATTTT. Translation: CATSSLQGHSGNTIYF.